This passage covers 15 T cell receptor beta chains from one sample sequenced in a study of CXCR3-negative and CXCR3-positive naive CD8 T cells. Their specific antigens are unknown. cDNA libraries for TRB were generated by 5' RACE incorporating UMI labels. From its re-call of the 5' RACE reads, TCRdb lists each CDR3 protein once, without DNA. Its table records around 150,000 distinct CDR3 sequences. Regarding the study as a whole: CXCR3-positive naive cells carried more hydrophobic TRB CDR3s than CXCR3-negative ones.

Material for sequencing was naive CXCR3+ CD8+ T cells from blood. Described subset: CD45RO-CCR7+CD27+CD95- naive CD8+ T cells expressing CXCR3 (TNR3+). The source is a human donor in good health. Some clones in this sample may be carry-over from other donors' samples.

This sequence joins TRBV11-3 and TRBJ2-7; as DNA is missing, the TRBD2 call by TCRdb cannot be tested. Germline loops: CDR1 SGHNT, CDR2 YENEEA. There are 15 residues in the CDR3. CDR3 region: CASSPLAGAPYEQYF.

CDR3 in amino acids: CATSDRTGSGFDGYTF. This chain connects TRBV15 to TRBJ1-2; TCRdb designates TRBD1, a call that cannot be tested without DNA. CDR1 LNHNV and CDR2 YYDKDF come from the germline V gene (reference sequence). CDR3 size: 16 residues. Filled out from reference TRBV15 and TRBJ1-2, the complete variable domain reads DAMVIQNPRYQVTQFGKPVTLSCSQTLNHNVMYWYQQKSSQAPKLLFHYYDKDFNNEADTPDNFQSRRPNTSFCFLDIRSPGLGDTAMYLCATSDRTGSGFDGYTFGSGTRLTVV.

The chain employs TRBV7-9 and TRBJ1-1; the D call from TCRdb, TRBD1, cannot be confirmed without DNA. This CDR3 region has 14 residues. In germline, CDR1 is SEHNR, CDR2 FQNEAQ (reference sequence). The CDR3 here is CASSPVSGNTEAFF.

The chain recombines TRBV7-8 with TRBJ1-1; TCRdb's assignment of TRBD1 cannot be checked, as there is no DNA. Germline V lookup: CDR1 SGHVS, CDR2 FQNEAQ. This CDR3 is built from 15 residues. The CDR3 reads CASSWDRGLNTEAFF.

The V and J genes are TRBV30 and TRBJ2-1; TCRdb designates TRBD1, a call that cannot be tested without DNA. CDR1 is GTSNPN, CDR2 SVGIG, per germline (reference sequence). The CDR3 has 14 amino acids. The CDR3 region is CAWEPGQSYNEQFF.

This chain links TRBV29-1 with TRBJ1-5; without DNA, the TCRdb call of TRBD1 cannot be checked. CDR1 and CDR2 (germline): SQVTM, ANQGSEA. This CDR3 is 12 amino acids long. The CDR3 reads CSVIWGDQPQHF.

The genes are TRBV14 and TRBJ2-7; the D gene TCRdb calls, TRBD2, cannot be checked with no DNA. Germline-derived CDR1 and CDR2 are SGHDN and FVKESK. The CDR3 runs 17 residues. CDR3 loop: CASSQGVPSGRSGEQYF. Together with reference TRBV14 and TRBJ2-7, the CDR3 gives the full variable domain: EAGVTQFPSHSVIEKGQTVTLRCDPISGHDNLYWYRRVMGKEIKFLLHFVKESKQDESGMPNNRFLAERTGGTYSTLKVQPAELEDSGVYFCASSQGVPSGRSGEQYFGPGTRLTVT.

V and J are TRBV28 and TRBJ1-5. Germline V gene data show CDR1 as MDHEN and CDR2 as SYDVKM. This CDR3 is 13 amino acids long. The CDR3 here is CASSYPIRQPQHF.

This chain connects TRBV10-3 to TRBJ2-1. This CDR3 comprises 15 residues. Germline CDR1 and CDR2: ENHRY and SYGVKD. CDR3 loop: CAISESVSGGNEQFF.

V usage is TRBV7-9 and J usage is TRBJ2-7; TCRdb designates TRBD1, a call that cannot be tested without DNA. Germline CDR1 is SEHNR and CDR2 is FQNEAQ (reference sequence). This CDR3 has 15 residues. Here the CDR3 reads CASSLVPGTAYEQYF.

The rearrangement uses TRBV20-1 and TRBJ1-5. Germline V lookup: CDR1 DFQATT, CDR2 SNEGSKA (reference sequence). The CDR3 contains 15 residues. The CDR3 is CSASSSPYSNQPQHF.

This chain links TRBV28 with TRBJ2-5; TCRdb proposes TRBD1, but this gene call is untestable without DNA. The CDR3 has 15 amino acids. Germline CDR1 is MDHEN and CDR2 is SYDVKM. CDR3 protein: CASRPRTSLQETQYF.

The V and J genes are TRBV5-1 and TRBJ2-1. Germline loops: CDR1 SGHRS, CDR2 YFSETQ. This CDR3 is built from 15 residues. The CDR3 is CASSLARVSYNEQFF.

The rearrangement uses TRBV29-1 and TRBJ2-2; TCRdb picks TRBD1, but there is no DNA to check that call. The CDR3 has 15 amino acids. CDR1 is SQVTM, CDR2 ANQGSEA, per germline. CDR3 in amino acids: CSVEEGEGAAGELFF.

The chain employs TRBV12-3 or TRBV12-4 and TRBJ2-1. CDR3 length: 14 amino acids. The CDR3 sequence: CASTHLGSYNEQFF.